Listed below are T cell receptor beta chains from one sample, sequenced in a study of technical replicates of blood from four donors. Sequencing was performed with immunoSEQ multiplex PCR; in TCRdb, only in-frame clones are kept and a portion is missing. The sample lists under 90,000 clones, around 94% occurring once. The sequenced material came from T cells isolated from PBMCs. Source of these receptors: a human donor in good health. Each CDR3 is given with its conserved first and last residue. The order of the fields is V gene, clone size, D gene, J gene, CDR3 DNA, CDR3 protein. D genes are given only for firm matches. The size of a clone is reported for some rows only, either as once, few or many, or as a class for expanded clones.

V gene: TRBV5-4; clone size: .; D gene: .; J gene: TRBJ2-7; CDR3 DNA: TGTGCCAGCAGCCAATGGACTGCACCTCAGACGCCCCCGCCCTACGAGCAGTACTTC; CDR3 protein: CASSQWTAPQTPPPYEQYF
V gene: TRBV5-1; clone size: .; D gene: .; J gene: TRBJ2-3; CDR3 DNA: TGCGCCAGCAGCTTGGCCAGCGCGACCACAGATACGCAGTATTTT; CDR3 protein: CASSLASATTDTQYF
V gene: TRBV15; clone size: .; D gene: .; J gene: TRBJ2-7; CDR3 DNA: TGTGCCACCAGCAGAGGGGGGGACTCCTACGAGCAGTACTTC; CDR3 protein: CATSRGGDSYEQYF
V gene: TRBV30; clone size: .; D gene: .; J gene: TRBJ1-2; CDR3 DNA: TGTGCCTGGAGTGTACCCGCGCAGGGGTCCTATGGCTACACCTTC; CDR3 protein: CAWSVPAQGSYGYTF
V gene: TRBV27; clone size: .; D gene: .; J gene: TRBJ2-2; CDR3 DNA: TGTGCCAGCAGTTTCGCGGTAGGCGGGGAGCTGTTTTTT; CDR3 protein: CASSFAVGGELFF
V gene: TRBV11-3; clone size: .; D gene: .; J gene: TRBJ2-1; CDR3 DNA: TGTGCCAGCAGCCGAGACAGTTCACGGCACAATGAGCAGTTCTTC; CDR3 protein: CASSRDSSRHNEQFF
V gene: TRBV28; clone size: .; D gene: .; J gene: TRBJ1-4; CDR3 DNA: TGTGCCAGCAGCTCTTTCTCGGCGGGGGCAAATGAAAAACTGTTTTTT; CDR3 protein: CASSSFSAGANEKLFF
V gene: TRBV27; clone size: .; D gene: .; J gene: TRBJ2-2; CDR3 DNA: TGTGCCAGCAGCCTAACCGAACAGAGCCGGGAGCTGTTTTTT; CDR3 protein: CASSLTEQSRELFF
V gene: TRBV6-5; clone size: once; D gene: .; J gene: TRBJ1-5; CDR3 DNA: TGTGCCAGCAGTTGGACCGGGGAGGGCAATCAGCCCCAGCATTTT; CDR3 protein: CASSWTGEGNQPQHF
V gene: TRBV25-1; clone size: .; D gene: .; J gene: TRBJ1-1; CDR3 DNA: TGTGCCAGCAGCCCACAGGGGAACACTGAAGCTTTCTTT; CDR3 protein: CASSPQGNTEAFF
V gene: TRBV15; clone size: once; D gene: TRBD1; J gene: TRBJ2-5; CDR3 DNA: TGTGCCACCAGCAGGACAGGGGTCCAAGAGACCCAGTACTTC; CDR3 protein: CATSRTGVQETQYF
V gene: TRBV9; clone size: .; D gene: .; J gene: TRBJ2-2; CDR3 DNA: TGTGCCAGCAGCCCCCGACTAGTCGCCGGGGAGCTGTTTTTT; CDR3 protein: CASSPRLVAGELFF
V gene: TRBV28; clone size: .; D gene: .; J gene: TRBJ1-4; CDR3 DNA: TGTGCCAGCAGTTTTTACGGGGATGAAAAACTGTTTTTT; CDR3 protein: CASSFYGDEKLFF
V gene: TRBV7-6; clone size: .; D gene: TRBD2; J gene: TRBJ2-7; CDR3 DNA: TGTGCCAGCAGCTTAAGTGGGAGGGAGGGTGGCGAGCAGTACTTC; CDR3 protein: CASSLSGREGGEQYF
V gene: TRBV2; clone size: .; D gene: .; J gene: TRBJ2-7; CDR3 DNA: TGTGCCAGCGAAGAGCGCTCCTACGAGCAGTACTTC; CDR3 protein: CASEERSYEQYF
V gene: TRBV15; clone size: .; D gene: TRBD2; J gene: TRBJ2-7; CDR3 DNA: TGTGCCACCTCTCCCGGACTAGACTACGAGCAGTACTTC; CDR3 protein: CATSPGLDYEQYF
V gene: TRBV28; clone size: .; D gene: TRBD2; J gene: TRBJ2-1; CDR3 DNA: TGTGCCAGCAGTACCATTGGACTAGCGGGAGTGGTTGAGCAGTTCTTC; CDR3 protein: CASSTIGLAGVVEQFF
V gene: TRBV9; clone size: .; D gene: TRBD2; J gene: TRBJ2-7; CDR3 DNA: TGTGCCAGCAGCGCCTACGGGACTACTGTTAGCGAGCAGTACTTC; CDR3 protein: CASSAYGTTVSEQYF
V gene: TRBV28; clone size: once; D gene: .; J gene: TRBJ2-7; CDR3 DNA: TGTGCCAGCAACACTCTAGAAAGGAGGTACGAGCAGTACTTC; CDR3 protein: CASNTLERRYEQYF
V gene: TRBV11-2; clone size: .; D gene: TRBD2; J gene: TRBJ2-3; CDR3 DNA: TGTGCCAGCAGCTTAAACGGGAGGGCAGATACGCAGTATTTT; CDR3 protein: CASSLNGRADTQYF
V gene: TRBV2; clone size: .; D gene: .; J gene: TRBJ1-1; CDR3 DNA: TGTGCCAGCAGTCGGACAGTCGGAGAAGCTTTCTTT; CDR3 protein: CASSRTVGEAFF
V gene: TRBV9; clone size: .; D gene: TRBD1; J gene: TRBJ1-2; CDR3 DNA: TGTGCCAGCAGCGGAGAGGACAGGGACTATGGCTACACCTTC; CDR3 protein: CASSGEDRDYGYTF
V gene: TRBV27; clone size: .; D gene: TRBD2; J gene: TRBJ2-1; CDR3 DNA: TGTGCCAGCAGTCCCACTAGCGGGGGAACTTACAATGAGCAGTTCTTC; CDR3 protein: CASSPTSGGTYNEQFF
V gene: TRBV11-3; clone size: .; D gene: .; J gene: TRBJ2-3; CDR3 DNA: TGTGCCAGCAGCTTAGCTGCGGGGCTCACAGATACGCAGTATTTT; CDR3 protein: CASSLAAGLTDTQYF
V gene: TRBV7-9; clone size: .; D gene: .; J gene: TRBJ2-1; CDR3 DNA: TGTGCCAGCAGTCGTCGGGAGAGCTCCTACAATGAGCAGTTCTTC; CDR3 protein: CASSRRESSYNEQFF
V gene: TRBV5-4; clone size: .; D gene: TRBD2; J gene: TRBJ2-1; CDR3 DNA: TGTGCCAGCAGCCCACTGGGTTGGGAGGGTGAGCAGTTCTTC; CDR3 protein: CASSPLGWEGEQFF
V gene: TRBV18; clone size: few; D gene: TRBD1; J gene: TRBJ2-2; CDR3 DNA: TGTGCCAGCTCACCGTATGGGACAGGCGCGAACACCGGGGAGCTGTTTTTT; CDR3 protein: CASSPYGTGANTGELFF
V gene: TRBV10-2; clone size: .; D gene: TRBD2; J gene: TRBJ2-2; CDR3 DNA: TGCGCCAGCAGGCGGGAGGCCCTCCACCGGGAGCTGTTTTTT; CDR3 protein: CASRREALHRELFF
V gene: TRBV30; clone size: .; D gene: TRBD1; J gene: TRBJ2-3; CDR3 DNA: TGTGCCTGGAACCAGGGGGCCTCAGCAGATACGCAGTATTTT; CDR3 protein: CAWNQGASADTQYF
V gene: TRBV2; clone size: once; D gene: .; J gene: TRBJ2-7; CDR3 DNA: TGTGCCAGCACTGCCACGAGCTCCTACGAGCAGTACTTC; CDR3 protein: CASTATSSYEQYF
V gene: TRBV19; clone size: .; D gene: .; J gene: TRBJ2-6; CDR3 DNA: TGTGCCAGTAGTATGGGCAGGGAGGCCGGGGCCAACGTCCTGACTTTC; CDR3 protein: CASSMGREAGANVLTF
V gene: TRBV4-1; clone size: .; D gene: TRBD2; J gene: TRBJ2-1; CDR3 DNA: TGCGCCAGCAGCCCCCTTGGGGCTAGCGGGACTAACTACAATGAGCAGTTCTTC; CDR3 protein: CASSPLGASGTNYNEQFF
V gene: TRBV10-2; clone size: .; D gene: .; J gene: TRBJ1-3; CDR3 DNA: TGCGCCAGCAGTCTCACTCTCAACACCATATATTTT; CDR3 protein: CASSLTLNTIYF
V gene: TRBV7-8; clone size: .; D gene: .; J gene: TRBJ2-7; CDR3 DNA: TGTGCCAGCGGGCCTCTCTCCTACGAGCAGTACTTC; CDR3 protein: CASGPLSYEQYF
V gene: TRBV6-1; clone size: .; D gene: TRBD1; J gene: TRBJ1-2; CDR3 DNA: TGTGCCAGCAGTGAGGGAGCGCAGGGGGCTATTGTATTCTATGGCTACACCTTC; CDR3 protein: CASSEGAQGAIVFYGYTF
V gene: TRBV5-5; clone size: .; D gene: TRBD2; J gene: TRBJ2-1; CDR3 DNA: TGTGCCAGCAGGCGACTAGCGGGAGGGTATGGGAATTACAATGAGCAGTTCTTC; CDR3 protein: CASRRLAGGYGNYNEQFF
V gene: TRBV6-5; clone size: .; D gene: TRBD2; J gene: TRBJ2-7; CDR3 DNA: TGTGCCAGCAGTTACGGGACTAGCTCCTACGAGCAGTACTTC; CDR3 protein: CASSYGTSSYEQYF
V gene: TRBV6-1; clone size: .; D gene: .; J gene: TRBJ2-7; CDR3 DNA: TGTGCCAGCAGGGCATTTAGCCCACCGGGGGAGCAGTACTTC; CDR3 protein: CASRAFSPPGEQYF
V gene: TRBV5-6; clone size: .; D gene: .; J gene: TRBJ1-2; CDR3 DNA: TGTGCCAGCAGCCCTAAAGGGAGCGCTGTCTATGGCTACACCTTC; CDR3 protein: CASSPKGSAVYGYTF
V gene: TRBV6-5; clone size: .; D gene: TRBD2; J gene: TRBJ2-3; CDR3 DNA: TGTGCCACCACGCGACTAGCTATTCCAGATACGCAGTATTTT; CDR3 protein: CATTRLAIPDTQYF
V gene: TRBV11-2; clone size: .; D gene: .; J gene: TRBJ1-3; CDR3 DNA: TGTGCCAGCAGCCGCTCTGGAAACACCATATATTTT; CDR3 protein: CASSRSGNTIYF
V gene: TRBV2; clone size: once; D gene: TRBD1; J gene: TRBJ2-7; CDR3 DNA: TGTGCCAGCAGTGATACACAGGGGCTCGCTTACGAGCAGTACTTC; CDR3 protein: CASSDTQGLAYEQYF
V gene: TRBV18; clone size: .; D gene: TRBD1; J gene: TRBJ1-1; CDR3 DNA: TGTGCCAGCTCCCTGGACAGGAACGGGGGGGTGGCTTTCTTT; CDR3 protein: CASSLDRNGGVAFF
V gene: TRBV28; clone size: .; D gene: .; J gene: TRBJ1-5; CDR3 DNA: TGTGCCAGCAGTTCGTCAGGGGATCAGCCCCAGCATTTT; CDR3 protein: CASSSSGDQPQHF
V gene: TRBV28; clone size: .; D gene: TRBD1; J gene: TRBJ1-1; CDR3 DNA: TGTGCCAGCAGGGACAGGGGGCGTCGTTACACTGAAGCTTTCTTT; CDR3 protein: CASRDRGRRYTEAFF
V gene: TRBV11-2; clone size: .; D gene: .; J gene: TRBJ2-7; CDR3 DNA: TGTGCCAGCAGCTTAGCGGCACAGAGCTCCTACTTC; CDR3 protein: CASSLAAQSSYF
V gene: TRBV5-6; clone size: .; D gene: .; J gene: TRBJ1-1; CDR3 DNA: TGTGCCAGCAGCTTACCGGGGATGGGTATGGGCACTGAAGCTTTCTTT; CDR3 protein: CASSLPGMGMGTEAFF
V gene: TRBV5-1; clone size: .; D gene: .; J gene: TRBJ2-6; CDR3 DNA: TGCGCCAGCAGCTTGAGGGCACCCGGACTCGCTCCCTCTGGGGCCAACGTCCTGACTTTC; CDR3 protein: CASSLRAPGLAPSGANVLTF
V gene: TRBV7-9; clone size: .; D gene: TRBD1; J gene: TRBJ1-1; CDR3 DNA: TGTGCCAGCAGCTTCTTGCAGGGGGGCAGCACTGAAGCTTTCTTT; CDR3 protein: CASSFLQGGSTEAFF
V gene: TRBV5-1; clone size: .; D gene: .; J gene: TRBJ2-3; CDR3 DNA: TGCGCCAGCAGCTTGGACACGAATACGCAGTATTTT; CDR3 protein: CASSLDTNTQYF
V gene: TRBV13; clone size: .; D gene: .; J gene: TRBJ2-1; CDR3 DNA: TGTGCCAGCACCAACATACTAGAGCCGAGCCGTAGGAGAGATGTTGAGCAGTTCTTC; CDR3 protein: CASTNILEPSRRRDVEQFF
V gene: TRBV7-9; clone size: .; D gene: TRBD2; J gene: TRBJ2-5; CDR3 DNA: TGTGCCAGCAGCCCGAGAATAGCGGGGGGGAAAGAGACCCAGTACTTC; CDR3 protein: CASSPRIAGGKETQYF
V gene: TRBV18; clone size: .; D gene: TRBD2; J gene: TRBJ2-1; CDR3 DNA: TGTGCCAGCTCACCCCTAGCGGGGGTTAGCTCCTACAATGAGCAGTTCTTC; CDR3 protein: CASSPLAGVSSYNEQFF